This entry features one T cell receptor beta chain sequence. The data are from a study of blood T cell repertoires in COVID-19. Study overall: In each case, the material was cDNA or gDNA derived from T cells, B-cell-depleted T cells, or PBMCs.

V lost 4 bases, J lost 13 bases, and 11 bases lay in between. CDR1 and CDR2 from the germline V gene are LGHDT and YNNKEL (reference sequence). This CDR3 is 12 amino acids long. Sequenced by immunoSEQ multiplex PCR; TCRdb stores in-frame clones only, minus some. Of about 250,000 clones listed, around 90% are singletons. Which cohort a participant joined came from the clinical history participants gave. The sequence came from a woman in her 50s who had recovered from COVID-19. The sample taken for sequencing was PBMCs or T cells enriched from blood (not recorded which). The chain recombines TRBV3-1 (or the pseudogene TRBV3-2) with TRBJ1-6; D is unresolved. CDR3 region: CASSPASGPLHF. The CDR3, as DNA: TGTGCCAGCAGCCCTGCCTCGGGGCCCCTCCACTTT.